Shown below are 30 T cell receptor beta chains from a single sample sequenced in a study of spatial heterogeneity in lung cancer. Regarding time point: sample taken at primary tumor resection. Frozen PBMC, nontumor lung or tumor provided whole RNA, which was sequenced unsorted. TCRdb called the 5' RACE reads again in MiXCR, with one record for every CDR3 protein. The profile shows about 23,000 distinct CDR3 sequences, roughly 4.5% of them singletons. The specimen was PBMCs, collected at surgery. These receptor sequences come from a male donor with early-stage non-small cell lung cancer.

This clonotype was seen at least ten times. The chain couples TRBV20-1 to TRBJ1-2; D not resolved. CDR1 and CDR2 from the germline V gene are DFQATT and SNEGSKA (reference sequence). The CDR3 sequence is 8 residues long. Trimming left V 4 bases short and J 12 bases short, with 6 bases between. The CDR3: CSATGDTF. The CDR3 DNA reads as TGCAGTGCTACTGGTGACACCTTC.

Many counts were recorded for this clonotype. The rearrangement uses TRBV7-2 and TRBJ1-2; no definite D call. This CDR3 has 12 residues. V was trimmed by 4 bases and J by 7 bases, leaving 10 bases between them. Germline lookup yields CDR1 SGHTA and CDR2 FQGNSA. The CDR3 DNA sequence: TGTGCCAGCAGCTCCCCCCCTTTTGGCTACACCTTC. Translated: CASSSPPFGYTF.

This clonotype was detected many times. V and J are TRBV29-1 and TRBJ2-1; 14 positions match TRBD2. This CDR3 is 14 amino acids long. V shed 5 bases, J shed 6 bases, and the junction held 3 bases outside the gene matches. CDR1 is SQVTM and CDR2 is ANQGSEA in the germline V gene. CDR3 nucleotide sequence: TGCAGCGTTACGGGACTAGCGGGAGTCAATGAGCAGTTCTTC. Translation: CSVTGLAGVNEQFF.

This clonotype was seen repeatedly, ten times or more. CDR3 in DNA: TGTGCCACCCGAGCGGGAGGGTTGCAGGATACGCAGTATTTT. This sequence encodes CATRAGGLQDTQYF. The chain uses TRBV6-5 and TRBJ2-3, with 10 bases that match TRBD2. Losses at the gene ends were 10 bases for V and 6 bases for J; bases not matched to a gene: 10. The CDR3 runs 14 residues. Germline CDR1 and CDR2: MNHEY and SVGAGI.

This clonotype was seen at least ten times. The rearrangement links TRBV20-1 to TRBJ2-1; 12 bases map to TRBD2. V shed 4 bases, J shed 7 bases, and the junction held 17 bases outside the gene matches. There are 18 residues in the CDR3. Germline CDR1 reads DFQATT; CDR2 reads SNEGSKA (reference sequence). The DNA for the CDR3 is TGCAGTGCTACGCCCGTAGGTGGTCTAGCGGGGGGGGAAAATGAGCAGTTCTTC. Protein sequence: CSATPVGGLAGGENEQFF.

This clonotype was detected ten times or more. This chain joins TRBV28 and TRBJ2-3, with 10 bases lining up with TRBD1. The junction had 6 bases not matched to a gene; V was cut back by 7 bases and J by 11 bases. This CDR3 spans 12 amino acids. CDR1 MDHEN and CDR2 SYDVKM come from the germline V gene. CDR3 in amino acids: CASKGTGVGQYF. CDR3 DNA sequence: TGTGCCAGCAAGGGGACAGGGGTTGGGCAGTATTTT. The whole variable domain, filled in from reference TRBV28 and TRBJ2-3, reads DVKVTQSSRYLVKRTGEKVFLECVQDMDHENMFWYRQDPGLGLRLIYFSYDVKMKEKGDIPEGYSVSREKKERFSLILESASTNQTSMYLCASKGTGVGQYFGPGTRLTVL.

This clonotype occurred many times. This chain links TRBV28 with TRBJ2-4, with 8 bases fitting TRBD2. The CDR3 sequence is 14 residues long. Looked up from germline, CDR1 is MDHEN and CDR2 is SYDVKM. J lost 7 bases, V lost 7 bases, and 9 bases had no gene match. CDR3 nucleotides: TGTGCCAGCATGGCGGGAGGCGAGGGTAACATTCAGTACTTC. Translated, it gives CASMAGGEGNIQYF. Full variable domain (outside the CDR3, taken from reference TRBV28 and TRBJ2-4): DVKVTQSSRYLVKRTGEKVFLECVQDMDHENMFWYRQDPGLGLRLIYFSYDVKMKEKGDIPEGYSVSREKKERFSLILESASTNQTSMYLCASMAGGEGNIQYFGAGTRLSVL.

This clonotype was recorded many times. The genes are TRBV12-3 or TRBV12-4 and TRBJ2-3; D perhaps matches TRBD1 (5 bases). V lost 8 bases, J lost 6 bases, and 18 bases lay in between. CDR3 length equals 14 residues. The CDR3 here is CASERLGALDTQYF. The DNA for the CDR3 is TGTGCCAGCGAACGCCTAGGGGCCTTGGATACGCAGTATTTT.

Many counts were recorded for this clonotype. The chain carries TRBV20-1 and TRBJ2-1; 8 nucleotides line up with TRBD2. This CDR3 contains 16 residues. Germline V gives CDR1 DFQATT, CDR2 SNEGSKA (reference sequence). V was pared by 0 bases and J by 6 bases, with 10 bases of the junction left unmatched. The DNA for the CDR3 is TGCAGTGCTAGAGACCCCCGTAGCGGGGCGGGCAATGAGCAGTTCTTC. Amino acids: CSARDPRSGAGNEQFF.

This clonotype is labeled as medium-sized (0.01 to 0.1%). The V gene is TRBV29-1, the J gene TRBJ2-3; D is unclear. Trimming removed 7 bases from V and 4 bases from J, with 9 bases in between. The germline gives CDR1 SQVTM, CDR2 ANQGSEA. This CDR3 has 11 amino acids. CDR3 DNA sequence: TGCAGCGCTTGGGCCTCAGATACGCAGTATTTT. The encoded protein is CSAWASDTQYF.

About this clonotype itself: This may arise from a read error, as a much more abundant clone is one base away. The chain links TRBV7-9 to TRBJ2-7; D is unresolved. The germline gives CDR1 SEHNR, CDR2 FQNEAQ (reference sequence). V shed 2 bases and J shed 5 bases, with 10 bases lying between them. This CDR3 has 13 residues. The CDR3 nucleotides read TGTGCCAGCAGCTTATCGAAAGTCCACGAGCAGTACTTC. It translates to CASSLSKVHEQYF.

This clonotype was picked up many times. The rearrangement joins TRBV5-4 to TRBJ2-7, with TRBD1 matching 9 bases. CDR3 length: 14 residues. Losses at the gene ends were 3 bases for V and 6 bases for J; bases not matched to a gene: 7. The V gene's germline CDR1 is SGHNT and CDR2 YYREEE (reference sequence). This CDR3 is CASSWPGQGGEQYF. CDR3 nucleotide sequence: TGTGCCAGCAGCTGGCCGGGACAGGGTGGCGAGCAGTACTTC.

The table lists this clonotype with many counts. The CDR3 DNA reads as TGTGCCAGCCGGGCTAGCGAGACCTCCGAGAACACCGGGGAGCTGTTTTTT. This encodes CASRASETSENTGELFF. The chain is built from TRBV6-5 and TRBJ2-2; D possibly corresponds to TRBD2 (6 bases). From germline, CDR1 is MNHEY and CDR2 SVGAGI. The CDR3 is 17 amino acids. Trimming shortened V by 8 bases and J by 1 base, and 20 bases separated the two germline ends.

This clonotype was seen ten or more times. The chain is built from TRBV4-2 and TRBJ2-7; D is possibly TRBD1 (6 bases). The ends were cut back, 2 bases at V and 6 bases at J, with 14 bases in the middle. The length of the CDR3 is 14 residues. Per germline, CDR1 LGHNA and CDR2 YNFKEQ. The CDR3 coding sequence is TGTGCCAGCAGCCAACTTCGACAGGCGGGCGAGCAGTACTTC. As protein: CASSQLRQAGEQYF.

There are many counts of this clonotype. J is TRBJ1-1 and V is TRBV12-3 or TRBV12-4, with D possibly matching TRBD1 (6 bases). Trimming removed 7 bases from V and 7 bases from J, with 19 bases in between. This CDR3 comprises 14 residues. CDR3 sequence (DNA): TGTGCCAGCACCCGTGGGACACAACCCAGTGAAGCTTTCTTT. It yields the protein CASTRGTQPSEAFF.

This clonotype was counted ten times or more. The V call is TRBV30, the J call TRBJ1-2; weak D call: TRBD1 (5 bases). Per germline, CDR1 GTSNPN and CDR2 SVGIG (reference sequence). V shed 1 base and J shed 7 bases, with 19 bases lying between them. CDR3 length: 15 residues. This CDR3 is CAWSGRVNPPLGYTF. DNA for the CDR3: TGTGCCTGGAGTGGCAGGGTCAATCCACCCCTTGGCTACACCTTC.

This clonotype was recorded at least ten times. The rearrangement uses TRBV4-3 and TRBJ1-2, with D tentatively TRBD1 (5 bases). The V gene's germline CDR1 is LGHNA and CDR2 YSLEER. The CDR3 spans 15 residues. V lost 0 bases and J 7 bases, leaving 15 bases between the germline ends. The CDR3 loop reads CASSQDFEGMGGYTF. CDR3 bases: TGCGCCAGCAGCCAAGATTTTGAGGGGATGGGTGGCTACACCTTC.

By share, this clonotype ranks as medium-sized. The chain uses TRBV6-5 and TRBJ1-3; 8 bases match TRBD1. Trimming took 4 bases from V and 0 from J; bases not matched to a gene: 5. The CDR3 runs 16 residues. CDR1 and CDR2 from the germline V gene are MNHEY and SVGAGI. DNA for the CDR3: TGTGCCAGCAGTTCACCCGGGACAGGCTCTGGAAACACCATATATTTT. Translating gives CASSSPGTGSGNTIYF.

The chain combines TRBV12-3 or TRBV12-4 with TRBJ2-2; unclear D gene. This CDR3 comprises 17 residues. V was cut by 5 bases and J by 2 bases, with 18 bases left in between. The CDR3 sequence is CASSPRGRVRNTGELFF. CDR3 sequence (DNA): TGTGCCAGCAGTCCCCGCGGTCGTGTAAGAAACACCGGGGAGCTGTTTTTT.

This clonotype was detected many times. The CDR3 DNA is TGTGCCAGCAGCTTGAGACCCGGGAGGACCACAGATACGCAGTATTTT. It translates to CASSLRPGRTTDTQYF. The V and J genes are TRBV7-3 and TRBJ2-3; 7 bases are a match to TRBD2. The ends lost 3 bases at V and 2 bases at J; junction bases unmatched: 8. Germline CDR1 reads SGHTA; CDR2 reads FQGTGA. This CDR3 comprises 16 residues.

There are many counts of this clonotype. This sequence joins TRBV7-9 and TRBJ1-1, with D unresolved. Trimming left V 4 bases short and J 3 bases short, with 3 bases between. The CDR3 runs to 11 residues. CDR1 and CDR2 from the germline V gene are SEHNR and FQNEAQ (reference sequence). The CDR3 DNA is TGTGCCAGCAGCTCTTACACTGAAGCTTTCTTT. This codes for CASSSYTEAFF.

This clonotype was seen ten or more times. The V and J genes are TRBV6-2 or TRBV6-3 and TRBJ2-5; no clear D gene. Trimming cost V 10 bases and J 2 bases, with 11 bases left between them. CDR3 length equals 12 residues. The germline CDR1 and CDR2 sequences are MNHEY and SVGEGT. DNA for the CDR3: TGTGCCACCGCGGAGCAGCAAGAGACCCAGTACTTC. Its protein product is CATAEQQETQYF.

This clonotype was seen ten or more times. This chain joins TRBV28 and TRBJ1-6; 8 bases line up with TRBD1. V shed 8 bases and J 0 bases; nucleotides not matched to a gene: 6. The V gene's germline CDR1 is MDHEN and CDR2 SYDVKM. The CDR3 extends over 16 amino acids. The CDR3 DNA is TGTGCCAGCGAAACAGGGGGTAGCTCCTATAATTCACCCCTCCACTTT. It is translated as CASETGGSSYNSPLHF.

This clonotype was seen at least ten times. This chain joins TRBV20-1 and TRBJ2-7, with 8 bases that match TRBD2. The CDR3 is 16 residues long. Germline assignment: CDR1 DFQATT and CDR2 SNEGSKA (reference sequence). V lost 6 bases to trimming and J lost 4 bases; unmatched junction nucleotides: 17. The CDR3: CSAPPNAAGGIYEQYF. The CDR3 bases are TGCAGTGCCCCCCCTAATGCGGCGGGAGGAATATACGAGCAGTACTTC.

This clonotype was picked up many times. The chain recombines TRBV7-3 with TRBJ2-6; D may be TRBD1 (6 bases). CDR3 length equals 17 residues. The germline gives CDR1 SGHTA, CDR2 FQGTGA. V lost 5 bases to trimming and J lost 0 bases, with 14 bases between them. The DNA of the CDR3 is TGTGCCAGCAGCGCCACAGGGCTAATCTCTGGGGCCAACGTCCTGACTTTC. Amino acid sequence: CASSATGLISGANVLTF.

This clonotype occurred many times. The chain links TRBV28 to TRBJ2-2; D is unclear. Trimming stripped 5 bases from V and 5 bases from J, with 15 bases between. The CDR3 is 15 residues long. CDR1 and CDR2 (germline): MDHEN, SYDVKM. The DNA for the CDR3 is TGTGCCAGCAGTCCCCACGAGCTTAGAACCGGGGAGCTGTTTTTT. This translates into CASSPHELRTGELFF.

This clonotype was counted only a few times. The rearrangement joins TRBV29-1 to TRBJ1-5; no clear D gene. CDR1 SQVTM and CDR2 ANQGSEA come from the germline V gene. Trimming stripped 4 bases from V and 6 bases from J, with 10 bases between. The CDR3 has 12 residues. CDR3 coding DNA: TGCAGCGTTGGAGACGTATTTCAGCCCCAGCATTTT. Its translation is CSVGDVFQPQHF.

This clonotype has at least ten counts. The chain joins TRBV20-1 to TRBJ2-6; D is unclear. V was cut by 1 base and J by 2 bases, with 9 bases left in between. The CDR3 spans 15 residues. Germline lookup yields CDR1 DFQATT and CDR2 SNEGSKA (reference sequence). Here the CDR3 reads CSARASRPGANVLTF. CDR3 bases: TGCAGTGCTAGAGCCTCTAGGCCTGGGGCCAACGTCCTGACTTTC.

This clonotype was recorded many times. The V call is TRBV11-3, the J call TRBJ2-2; D ambiguous. Trimming took off 6 bases at V and 1 base at J, with 9 bases between the two ends. Per the germline V gene, CDR1 is SGHNT and CDR2 is YENEEA. CDR3 size: 14 residues. CDR3 residues: CASSGLQNTGELFF. The CDR3 DNA reads TGTGCCAGCAGTGGGCTTCAGAACACCGGGGAGCTGTTTTTT.

This clonotype appeared many times. The rearrangement links TRBV9 to TRBJ2-1; 8 nucleotides match TRBD1. Germline CDR1 is SGDLS and CDR2 is YYNGEE. The V gene end was trimmed by 3 bases and the J gene end by 9 bases; junction bases not matched to a gene: 11. The CDR3 length is 15 residues. CDR3 DNA sequence: TGTGCCAGCAGCGCCCCGGGACAGGTGGGAGGTGAGCAGTTCTTC. The encoded protein is CASSAPGQVGGEQFF.